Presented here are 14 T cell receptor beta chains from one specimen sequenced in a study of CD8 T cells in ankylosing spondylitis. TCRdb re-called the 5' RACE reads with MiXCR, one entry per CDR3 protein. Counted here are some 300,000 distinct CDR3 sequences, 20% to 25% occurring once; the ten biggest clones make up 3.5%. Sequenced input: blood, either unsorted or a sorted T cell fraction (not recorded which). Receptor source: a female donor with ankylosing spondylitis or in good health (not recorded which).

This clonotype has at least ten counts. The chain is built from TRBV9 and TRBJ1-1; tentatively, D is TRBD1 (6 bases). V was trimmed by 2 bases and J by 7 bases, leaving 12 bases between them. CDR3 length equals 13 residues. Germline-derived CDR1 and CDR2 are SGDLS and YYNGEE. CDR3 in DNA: TGTGCCAGCAGCGTCAGGGGACGAAGTGAAGCTTTCTTT. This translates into CASSVRGRSEAFF.

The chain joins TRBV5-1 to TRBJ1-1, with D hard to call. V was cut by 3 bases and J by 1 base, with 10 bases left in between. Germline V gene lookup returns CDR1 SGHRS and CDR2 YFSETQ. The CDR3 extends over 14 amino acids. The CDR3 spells CASSWDHRNTEAFF. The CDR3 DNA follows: TGCGCCAGCAGCTGGGATCACAGGAACACTGAAGCTTTCTTT.

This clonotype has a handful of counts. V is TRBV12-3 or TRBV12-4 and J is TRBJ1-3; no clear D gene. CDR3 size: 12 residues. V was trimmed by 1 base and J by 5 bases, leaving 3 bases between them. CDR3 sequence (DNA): TGTGCCAGCAGTTTAGGGAGAAACACCATATATTTT. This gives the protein CASSLGRNTIYF.

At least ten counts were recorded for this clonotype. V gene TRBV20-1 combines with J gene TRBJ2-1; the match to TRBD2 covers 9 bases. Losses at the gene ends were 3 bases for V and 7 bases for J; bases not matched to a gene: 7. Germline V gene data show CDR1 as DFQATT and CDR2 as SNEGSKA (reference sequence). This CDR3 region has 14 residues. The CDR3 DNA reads TGCAGTGCTAGCAGCCTAGCGGGAAGGAATGAGCAGTTCTTC. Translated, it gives CSASSLAGRNEQFF.

As DNA, the CDR3 is TGTGCCAGCAGTCGACAGGAGAGAAACGAGCAGTTCTTC. It specifies CASSRQERNEQFF. The rearrangement joins TRBV27 to TRBJ2-1, with a weak D call TRBD1 (6 bases). Germline CDR1 MNHEY, CDR2 SMNVEV (reference sequence). The CDR3 is 13 residues long. V lost 5 bases and J lost 10, with 15 bases in between.

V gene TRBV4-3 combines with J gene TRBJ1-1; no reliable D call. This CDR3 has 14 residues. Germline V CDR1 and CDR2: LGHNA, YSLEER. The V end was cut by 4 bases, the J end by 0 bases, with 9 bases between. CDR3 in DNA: TGCGCCAGCAGCCTTTCCCTTCTGAACACTGAAGCTTTCTTT. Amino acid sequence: CASSLSLLNTEAFF.

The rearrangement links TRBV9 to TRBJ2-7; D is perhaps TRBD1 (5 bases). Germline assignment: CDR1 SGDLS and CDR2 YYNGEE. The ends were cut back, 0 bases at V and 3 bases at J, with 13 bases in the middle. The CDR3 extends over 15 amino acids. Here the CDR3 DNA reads TGTGCCAGCAGCGTAGCAGGGTCTAGAGGCTACGAGCAGTACTTC. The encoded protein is CASSVAGSRGYEQYF.

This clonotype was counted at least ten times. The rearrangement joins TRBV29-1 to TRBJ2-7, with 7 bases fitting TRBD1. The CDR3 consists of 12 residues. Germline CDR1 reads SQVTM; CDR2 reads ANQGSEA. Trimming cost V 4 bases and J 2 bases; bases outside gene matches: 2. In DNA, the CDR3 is TGCAGCGTTGTGGGACAGACCTACGAGCAGTACTTC. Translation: CSVVGQTYEQYF.

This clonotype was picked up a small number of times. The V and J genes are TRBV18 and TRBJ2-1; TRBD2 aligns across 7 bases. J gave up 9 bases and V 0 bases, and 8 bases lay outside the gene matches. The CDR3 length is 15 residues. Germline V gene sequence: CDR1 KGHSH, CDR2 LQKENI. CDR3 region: CASSPPGGRVGEQFF. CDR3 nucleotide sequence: TGTGCCAGCTCACCACCGGGTGGGAGGGTCGGTGAGCAGTTCTTC.

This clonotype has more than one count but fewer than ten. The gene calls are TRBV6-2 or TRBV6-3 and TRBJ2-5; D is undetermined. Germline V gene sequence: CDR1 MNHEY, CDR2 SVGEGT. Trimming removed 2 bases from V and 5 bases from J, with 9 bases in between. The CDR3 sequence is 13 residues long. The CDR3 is CASSYGRRETQYF. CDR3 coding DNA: TGTGCCAGCAGTTACGGAAGAAGGGAGACCCAGTACTTC.

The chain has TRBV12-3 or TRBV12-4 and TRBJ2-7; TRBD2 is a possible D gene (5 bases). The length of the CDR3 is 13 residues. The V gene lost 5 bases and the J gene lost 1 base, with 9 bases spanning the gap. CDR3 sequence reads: CASSQRESYEQYF. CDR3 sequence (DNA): TGTGCCAGCAGTCAGAGGGAATCCTACGAGCAGTACTTC.

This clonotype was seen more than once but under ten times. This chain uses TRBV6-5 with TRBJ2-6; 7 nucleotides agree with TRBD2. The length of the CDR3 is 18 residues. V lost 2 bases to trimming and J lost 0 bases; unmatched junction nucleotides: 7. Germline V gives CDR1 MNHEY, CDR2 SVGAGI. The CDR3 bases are TGTGCCAGCAGTTACGGACTAGGAAAGCCCTCTGGGGCCAACGTCCTGACTTTC. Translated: CASSYGLGKPSGANVLTF.

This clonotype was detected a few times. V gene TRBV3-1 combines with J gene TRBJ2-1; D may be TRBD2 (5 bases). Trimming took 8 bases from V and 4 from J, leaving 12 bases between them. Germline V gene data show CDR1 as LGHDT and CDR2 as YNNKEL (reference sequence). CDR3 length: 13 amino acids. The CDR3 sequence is CASRRGAYNEQFF. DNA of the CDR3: TGTGCCAGCCGCCGGGGTGCGTACAATGAGCAGTTCTTC.

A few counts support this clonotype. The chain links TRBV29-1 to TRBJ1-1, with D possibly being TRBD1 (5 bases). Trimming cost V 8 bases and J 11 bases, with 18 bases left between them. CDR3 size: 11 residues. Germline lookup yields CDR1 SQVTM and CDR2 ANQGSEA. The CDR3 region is CSSFVGGDAFF. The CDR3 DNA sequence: TGCAGCTCCTTCGTGGGGGGTGACGCTTTCTTT.